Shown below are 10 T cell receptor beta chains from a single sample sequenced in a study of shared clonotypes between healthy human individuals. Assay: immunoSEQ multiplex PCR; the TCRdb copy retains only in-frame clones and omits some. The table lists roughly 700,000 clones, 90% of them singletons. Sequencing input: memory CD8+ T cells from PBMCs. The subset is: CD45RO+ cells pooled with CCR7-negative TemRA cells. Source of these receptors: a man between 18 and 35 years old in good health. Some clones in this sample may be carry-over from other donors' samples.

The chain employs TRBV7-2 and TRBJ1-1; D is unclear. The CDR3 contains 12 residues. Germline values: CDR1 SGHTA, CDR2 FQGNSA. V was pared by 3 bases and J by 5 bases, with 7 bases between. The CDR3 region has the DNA TGTGCCAGCAGCTTTGTGCGGACTGAAGCTTTCTTT. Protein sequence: CASSFVRTEAFF. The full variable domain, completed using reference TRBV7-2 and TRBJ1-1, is GAGVSQSPSNKVTEKGKDVELRCDPISGHTALYWYRQSLGQGLEFLIYFQGNSAPDKSGLPSDRFSAERTGGSVSTLTIQRTQQEDSAVYLCASSFVRTEAFFGQGTRLTVV.

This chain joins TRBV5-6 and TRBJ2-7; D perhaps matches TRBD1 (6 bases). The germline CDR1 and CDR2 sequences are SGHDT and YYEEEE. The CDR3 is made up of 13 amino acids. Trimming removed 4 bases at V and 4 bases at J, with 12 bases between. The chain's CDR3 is CASSDWTEYEQYF. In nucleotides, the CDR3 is TGTGCCAGCAGCGACTGGACAGAATACGAGCAGTACTTC.

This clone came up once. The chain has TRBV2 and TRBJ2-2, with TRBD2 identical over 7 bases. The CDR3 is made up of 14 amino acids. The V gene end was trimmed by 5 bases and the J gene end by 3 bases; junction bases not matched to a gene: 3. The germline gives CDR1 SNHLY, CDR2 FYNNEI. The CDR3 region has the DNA TGTGCCAGCAGTTACGCGGGGGACACCGGGGAGCTGTTTTTT. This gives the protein CASSYAGDTGELFF.

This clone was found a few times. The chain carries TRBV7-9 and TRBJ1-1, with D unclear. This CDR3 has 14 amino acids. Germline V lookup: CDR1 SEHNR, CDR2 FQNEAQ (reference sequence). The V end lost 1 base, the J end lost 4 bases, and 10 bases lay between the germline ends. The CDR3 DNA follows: TGTGCCAGCAGCTTAGACTGGGGTTTCACTGAAGCTTTCTTT. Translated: CASSLDWGFTEAFF. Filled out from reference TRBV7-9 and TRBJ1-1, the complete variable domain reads DTGVSQNPRHKITKRGQNVTFRCDPISEHNRLYWYRQTLGQGPEFLTYFQNEAQLEKSRLLSDRFSAERPKGSFSTLEIQRTEQGDSAMYLCASSLDWGFTEAFFGQGTRLTVV.

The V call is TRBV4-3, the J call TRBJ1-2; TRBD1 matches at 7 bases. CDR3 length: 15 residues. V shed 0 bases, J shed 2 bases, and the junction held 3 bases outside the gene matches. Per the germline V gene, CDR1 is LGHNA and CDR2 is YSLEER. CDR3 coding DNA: TGCGCCAGCAGCCAAGAAGCCAGGGGGAACTATGGCTACACCTTC. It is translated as CASSQEARGNYGYTF.

The CDR3 nucleotides read TGTGCCAGCAGTTTCGCGAGCTCCTACAATGAGCAGTTCTTC. Protein: CASSFASSYNEQFF. The V gene is TRBV28, the J gene TRBJ2-1, with D unclear. CDR3 length equals 14 residues. The V gene lost 3 bases and the J gene lost 0 bases, with 6 bases spanning the gap. Germline CDR1 is MDHEN and CDR2 is SYDVKM.

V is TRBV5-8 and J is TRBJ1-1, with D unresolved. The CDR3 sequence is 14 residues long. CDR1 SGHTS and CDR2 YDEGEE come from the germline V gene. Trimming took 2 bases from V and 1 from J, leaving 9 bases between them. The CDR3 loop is CASSFRYQNTEAFF. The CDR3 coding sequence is TGTGCCAGCAGCTTTCGGTACCAGAACACTGAAGCTTTCTTT.

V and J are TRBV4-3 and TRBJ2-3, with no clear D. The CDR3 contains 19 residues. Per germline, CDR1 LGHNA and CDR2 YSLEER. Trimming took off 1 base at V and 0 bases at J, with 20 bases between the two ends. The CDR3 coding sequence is TGCGCCAGCAGCCAAGGGTTCGTTGCGTCTGGGCGGAGCACAGATACGCAGTATTTT. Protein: CASSQGFVASGRSTDTQYF.

The CDR3 DNA reads as TGTGCCAGCAGCGTAACTCCCTGGACAGGGGGCTATGAGCAGTTCTTC. Translation: CASSVTPWTGGYEQFF. The V and J genes are TRBV7-9 and TRBJ2-1; TRBD1 aligns across 11 bases. The ends lost 5 bases at V and 8 bases at J; junction bases unmatched: 11. CDR3 size: 16 residues. The germline CDR1 and CDR2 sequences are SEHNR and FQNEAQ (reference sequence). Drawing the rest from reference TRBV7-9 and TRBJ2-1, the complete variable domain is DTGVSQNPRHKITKRGQNVTFRCDPISEHNRLYWYRQTLGQGPEFLTYFQNEAQLEKSRLLSDRFSAERPKGSFSTLEIQRTEQGDSAMYLCASSVTPWTGGYEQFFGPGTRLTVL.

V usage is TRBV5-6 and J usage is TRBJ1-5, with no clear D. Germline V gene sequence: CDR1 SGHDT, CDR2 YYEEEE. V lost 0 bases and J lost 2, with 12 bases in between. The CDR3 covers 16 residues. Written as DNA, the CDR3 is TGTGCCAGCAGCTTGGCGGGAGGACGAGGCAATCAGCCCCAGCATTTT. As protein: CASSLAGGRGNQPQHF.